The next 16 T cell receptor beta chains were all read from a single sample in a study of blood T cell repertoires in COVID-19. Only in-frame clones appear in the TCRdb table, and some are missing; sequencing was by immunoSEQ multiplex PCR. The table has around 73,000 clones, over 75% seen once. The specimen was peripheral blood. These receptor sequences come from a woman aged 55-70 years with acute or convalescent COVID-19.

This clone was seen a handful of times. The genes are TRBV28 and TRBJ1-4, with 7 bases that match TRBD1. Germline-derived CDR1 and CDR2 are MDHEN and SYDVKM. CDR3 length: 17 amino acids. J gave up 3 bases and V 5 bases, and 12 bases lay outside the gene matches. In nucleotides, the CDR3 is TGTGCCAGCAGTCCTGTTTTGAAGACAGGGTCTAATGAAAAACTGTTTTTT. This codes for CASSPVLKTGSNEKLFF.

The CDR3 DNA follows: TGCAGTGCTAGTTATGACAGGAATCGGTCACCCCTCCACTTT. Encoded protein: CSASYDRNRSPLHF. This chain links TRBV20-1 with TRBJ1-6; TRBD1 might be the D (6 bases). CDR1 DFQATT and CDR2 SNEGSKA come from the germline V gene (reference sequence). CDR3 length: 14 residues. V was shortened by 3 bases and J by 10 bases, with 16 bases between the two germline ends.

The chain carries TRBV18 and TRBJ2-1, with 8 positions matching TRBD1. This CDR3 has 16 residues. V shed 3 bases and J 4 bases; nucleotides not matched to a gene: 8. Germline V CDR1 and CDR2: KGHSH, LQKENI. The CDR3 is CASSPQGAGLYNEQFF. In nucleotides, the CDR3 is TGTGCCAGCTCACCTCAGGGGGCTGGGTTGTACAATGAGCAGTTCTTC.

V usage is TRBV19 and J usage is TRBJ1-2; TRBD1 is a possible D gene (6 bases). Germline V lookup: CDR1 LNHDA, CDR2 SQIVND (reference sequence). The CDR3 totals 14 residues. Trimming cost V 2 bases and J 7 bases, with 14 bases left between them. The CDR3 reads CASSIRGQLGGYTF. The CDR3 region has the DNA TGTGCCAGTAGTATACGGGGACAACTCGGTGGCTACACCTTC.

This clone was found once. This rearrangement joins TRBV2 to TRBJ1-2; D possibly corresponds to TRBD1 (5 bases). Trimming removed 6 bases from V and 0 bases from J, with 11 bases in between. This CDR3 contains 14 residues. Looked up from germline, CDR1 is SNHLY and CDR2 is FYNNEI. The CDR3 spells CASRGPHTNYGYTF. The CDR3 nucleotides read TGTGCCAGCAGGGGGCCTCACACTAACTATGGCTACACCTTC.

The chain has TRBV7-9 and TRBJ1-2, with TRBD1 as a possible D gene (6 bases). CDR1 SEHNR and CDR2 FQNEAQ come from the germline V gene (reference sequence). V lost 4 bases to trimming and J lost 4 bases, with 13 bases between them. The CDR3 spans 14 residues. The CDR3 region is CASSSRGAAYGYTF. The DNA for the CDR3 is TGTGCCAGCAGCTCCCGGGGGGCCGCCTATGGCTACACCTTC.

This rearrangement joins TRBV6-1 to TRBJ1-1; D uncertain. The germline V and J ends were trimmed by 0 bases and 9 bases, with 8 bases remaining between them. CDR3 size: 12 residues. The germline CDR1 and CDR2 sequences are MNHNS and SASEGT. CDR3 region: CASSEAEKKAFF. The CDR3 DNA reads as TGTGCCAGCAGTGAAGCTGAGAAGAAAGCTTTCTTT.

The chain couples TRBV11-2 to TRBJ2-3, with TRBD2 matching 9 bases. Germline CDR1 reads SGHAT; CDR2 reads FQNNGV. CDR3 length: 15 amino acids. V dropped 5 bases and J dropped 2; count of bases not matched to a gene: 5. The CDR3 coding sequence is TGTGCCAGCAGCACGCGGACTAGCGTCACAGATACGCAGTATTTT. The encoded protein is CASSTRTSVTDTQYF.

This chain links TRBV30 with TRBJ1-3; D not resolved. This CDR3 has 16 amino acids. The germline V gene encodes CDR1 GTSNPN and CDR2 SVGIG (reference sequence). V was shortened by 0 bases and J by 0 bases, with 12 bases between the two germline ends. This chain's CDR3 is CAWSVLFVSSGNTIYF. The CDR3 region has the DNA TGTGCCTGGAGTGTACTGTTTGTGAGCTCTGGAAACACCATATATTTT.

The chain recombines TRBV6-9 with TRBJ2-2, with D perhaps matching TRBD2 (5 bases). The CDR3 has 14 residues. The germline CDR1 and CDR2 sequences are MNHGY and SVAAGI. V lost 5 bases and J lost 8, with 15 bases in between. The CDR3 DNA sequence: TGTGCCAGCAGTGTATCCGAGGGTGTAGGGGAGCTGTTTTTT. This codes for CASSVSEGVGELFF.

This chain links TRBV28 with TRBJ2-7; D might be TRBD1 (5 bases). The CDR3 is made up of 18 amino acids. With 7 bases removed from V and 0 bases from J, the gap between germline ends came to 25 bases. Germline-derived CDR1 and CDR2 are MDHEN and SYDVKM. CDR3 sequence: CASIGVGDQGTDSYEQYF. As DNA, the CDR3 is TGTGCCAGCATAGGGGTTGGGGATCAAGGTACAGACTCCTACGAGCAGTACTTC.

The V and J genes are TRBV18 and TRBJ1-1; 10 bases agree with TRBD1. Germline V lookup: CDR1 KGHSH, CDR2 LQKENI. V trimming: 4 bases; J trimming: 5 bases; junction bases outside the gene matches: 10. The CDR3 has 16 amino acids. The CDR3 here is CASSLTGTGVMTEAFF. DNA for the CDR3: TGTGCCAGCTCACTAACCGGGACAGGGGTTATGACTGAAGCTTTCTTT.

This clone was detected only once. The chain combines TRBV5-1 with TRBJ1-5; D may be TRBD1 (5 bases). The CDR3 is 16 amino acids. Trimming shortened V by 1 base and J by 6 bases, and 17 bases separated the two germline ends. Per germline, CDR1 SGHRS and CDR2 YFSETQ. The DNA of the CDR3 is TGCGCCAGCAGCTTGCAGGGAATGGGTTTAATTCAGCCCCAGCATTTT. It specifies CASSLQGMGLIQPQHF.

The J gene is TRBJ2-3, the V gene TRBV6-6; 12 bases map to TRBD2. Germline V gene lookup returns CDR1 MNHNY and CDR2 SVGAGI (reference sequence). After removal of 6 bases from V and 1 base from J, the junction contained 5 bases not matched to a gene. The CDR3 sequence is 16 residues long. CDR3 bases: TGTGCCAGCAGCCGGGGACTAGCGGGTGGCACAGATACGCAGTATTTT. It specifies CASSRGLAGGTDTQYF.

This clone appeared once. The gene calls are TRBV28 and TRBJ1-5; D not resolved. Per germline, CDR1 MDHEN and CDR2 SYDVKM. This CDR3 spans 15 amino acids. V shed 1 base and J shed 3 bases, with 10 bases lying between them. DNA for the CDR3: TGTGCCAGCAGTTTATCCAGTCCAATCAATCAGCCCCAGCATTTT. Translated: CASSLSSPINQPQHF.

This clone has a single count. The chain carries TRBV7-9 and TRBJ2-7; 12 nucleotides agree with TRBD2. Losses at the gene ends were 4 bases for V and 3 bases for J; bases not matched to a gene: 1. CDR3 length equals 14 residues. In germline, CDR1 is SEHNR, CDR2 FQNEAQ (reference sequence). CDR3 in amino acids: CASSSSGRDYEQYF. The CDR3 bases are TGTGCCAGCAGCTCTAGCGGGAGGGACTACGAGCAGTACTTC.